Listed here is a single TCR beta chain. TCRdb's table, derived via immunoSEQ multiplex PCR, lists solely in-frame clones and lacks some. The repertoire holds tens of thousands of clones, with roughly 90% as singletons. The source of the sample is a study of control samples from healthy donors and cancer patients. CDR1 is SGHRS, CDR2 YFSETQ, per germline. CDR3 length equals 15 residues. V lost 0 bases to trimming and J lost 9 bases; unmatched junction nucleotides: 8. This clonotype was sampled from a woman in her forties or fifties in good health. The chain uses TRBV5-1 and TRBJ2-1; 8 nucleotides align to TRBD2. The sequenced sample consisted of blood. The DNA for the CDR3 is TGCGCCAGCAGCTTGGGCGGACTAGCCATTGGTGAGCAGTTCTTC. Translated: CASSLGGLAIGEQFF.